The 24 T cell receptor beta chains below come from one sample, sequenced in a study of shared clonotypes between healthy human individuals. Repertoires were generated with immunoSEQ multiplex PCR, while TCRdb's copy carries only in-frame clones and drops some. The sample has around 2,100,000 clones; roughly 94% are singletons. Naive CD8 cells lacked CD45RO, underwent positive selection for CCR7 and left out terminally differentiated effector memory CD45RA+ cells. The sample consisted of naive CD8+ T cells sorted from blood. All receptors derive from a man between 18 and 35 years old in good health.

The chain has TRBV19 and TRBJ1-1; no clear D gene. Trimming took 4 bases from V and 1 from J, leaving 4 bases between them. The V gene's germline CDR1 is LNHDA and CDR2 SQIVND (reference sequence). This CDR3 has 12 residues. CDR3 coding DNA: TGTGCCAGTAGTAAGGAGAACACTGAAGCTTTCTTT. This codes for CASSKENTEAFF.

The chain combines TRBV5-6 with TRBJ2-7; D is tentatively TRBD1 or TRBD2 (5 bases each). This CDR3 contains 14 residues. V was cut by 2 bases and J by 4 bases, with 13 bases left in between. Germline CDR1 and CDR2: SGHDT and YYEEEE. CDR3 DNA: TGTGCCAGCAGCTTTGGGGGAGCCCTATACGAGCAGTACTTC. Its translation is CASSFGGALYEQYF.

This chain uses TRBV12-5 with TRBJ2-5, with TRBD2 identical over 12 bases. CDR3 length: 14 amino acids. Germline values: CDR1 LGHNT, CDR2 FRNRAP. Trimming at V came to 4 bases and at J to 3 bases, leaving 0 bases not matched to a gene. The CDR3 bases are TGTGCTAGTGGTTCTAGCGGGGGGGAAGAGACCCAGTACTTC. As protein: CASGSSGGEETQYF.

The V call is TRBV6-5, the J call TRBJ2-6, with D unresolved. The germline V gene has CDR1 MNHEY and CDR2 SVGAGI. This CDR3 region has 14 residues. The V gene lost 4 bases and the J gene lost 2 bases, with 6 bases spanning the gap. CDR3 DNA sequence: TGTGCCAGCAGTTTCTCGGCTGGGGCCAACGTCCTGACTTTC. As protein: CASSFSAGANVLTF.

The CDR3 loop reads CASSLIIGNEQFF. DNA for the CDR3: TGTGCCAGCAGCTTAATTATAGGGAATGAGCAGTTCTTC. The chain combines TRBV7-3 with TRBJ2-1; D uncertain. Per the germline V gene, CDR1 is SGHTA and CDR2 is FQGTGA. CDR3 length: 13 residues. Trimming left V 1 base short and J 7 bases short, with 8 bases between.

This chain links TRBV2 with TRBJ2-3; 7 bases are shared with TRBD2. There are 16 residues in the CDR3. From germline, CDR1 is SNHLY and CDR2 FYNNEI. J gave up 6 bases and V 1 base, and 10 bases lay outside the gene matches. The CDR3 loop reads CASSEGGLVWSDTQYF. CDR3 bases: TGTGCCAGCAGTGAAGGAGGACTAGTGTGGTCTGATACGCAGTATTTT.

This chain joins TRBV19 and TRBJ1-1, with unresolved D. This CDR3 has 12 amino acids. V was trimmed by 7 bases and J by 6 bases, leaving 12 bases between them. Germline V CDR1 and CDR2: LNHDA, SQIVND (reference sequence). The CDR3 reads CASKGGWAEAFF. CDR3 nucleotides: TGTGCCAGTAAGGGCGGTTGGGCTGAAGCTTTCTTT. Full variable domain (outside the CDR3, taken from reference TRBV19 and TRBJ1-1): DGGITQSPKYLFRKEGQNVTLSCEQNLNHDAMYWYRQDPGQGLRLIYYSQIVNDFQKGDIAEGYSVSREKKESFPLTVTSAQKNPTAFYLCASKGGWAEAFFGQGTRLTVV.

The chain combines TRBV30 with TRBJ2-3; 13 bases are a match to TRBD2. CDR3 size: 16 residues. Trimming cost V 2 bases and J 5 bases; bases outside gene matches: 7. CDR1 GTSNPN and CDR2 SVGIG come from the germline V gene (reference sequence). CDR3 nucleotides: TGTGCCTGGAGTCCCGGACTAGCGGGAGAGGTAGATACGCAGTATTTT. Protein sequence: CAWSPGLAGEVDTQYF.

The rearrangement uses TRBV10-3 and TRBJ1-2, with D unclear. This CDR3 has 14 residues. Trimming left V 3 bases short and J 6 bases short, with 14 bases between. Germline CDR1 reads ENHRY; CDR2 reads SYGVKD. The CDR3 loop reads CAISDPGSRDGYTF. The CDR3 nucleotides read TGTGCCATCAGTGACCCCGGATCCCGGGATGGCTACACCTTC.

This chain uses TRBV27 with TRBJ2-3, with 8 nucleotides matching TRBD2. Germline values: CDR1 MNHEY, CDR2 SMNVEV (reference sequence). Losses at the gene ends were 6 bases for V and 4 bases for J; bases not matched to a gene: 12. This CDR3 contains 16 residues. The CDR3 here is CASSPTVSGGSDTQYF. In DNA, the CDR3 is TGTGCCAGCAGCCCGACCGTAAGCGGGGGATCAGATACGCAGTATTTT.

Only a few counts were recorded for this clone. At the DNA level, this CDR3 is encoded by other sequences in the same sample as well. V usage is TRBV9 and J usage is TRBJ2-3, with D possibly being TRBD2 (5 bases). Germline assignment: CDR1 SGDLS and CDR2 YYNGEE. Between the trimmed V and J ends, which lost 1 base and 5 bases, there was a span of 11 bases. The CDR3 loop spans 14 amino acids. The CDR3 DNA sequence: TGTGCCAGCAGCGTAAGCGGCAAACAAGATACGCAGTATTTT. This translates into CASSVSGKQDTQYF.

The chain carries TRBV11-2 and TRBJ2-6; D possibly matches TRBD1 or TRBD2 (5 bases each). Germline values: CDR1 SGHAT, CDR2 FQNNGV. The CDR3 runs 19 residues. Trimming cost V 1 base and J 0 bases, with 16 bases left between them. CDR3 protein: CASSLVGAQDGSGANVLTF. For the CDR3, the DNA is TGTGCCAGCAGCTTAGTCGGGGCCCAGGACGGCTCTGGGGCCAACGTCCTGACTTTC.

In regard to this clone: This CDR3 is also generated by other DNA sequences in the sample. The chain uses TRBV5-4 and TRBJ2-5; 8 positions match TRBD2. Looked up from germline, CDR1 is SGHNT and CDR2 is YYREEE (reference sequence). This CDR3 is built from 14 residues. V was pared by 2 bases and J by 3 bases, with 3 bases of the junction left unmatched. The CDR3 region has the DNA TGTGCCAGCAGCTTACTAGCGGCGGAAGAGACCCAGTACTTC. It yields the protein CASSLLAAEETQYF.

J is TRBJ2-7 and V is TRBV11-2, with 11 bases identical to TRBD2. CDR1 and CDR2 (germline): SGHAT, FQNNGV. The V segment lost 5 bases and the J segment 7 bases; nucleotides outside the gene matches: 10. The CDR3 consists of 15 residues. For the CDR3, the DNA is TGTGCCAGCAGCCCAGGGACTAGCGGATCGAGGGAGCAGTACTTC. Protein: CASSPGTSGSREQYF.

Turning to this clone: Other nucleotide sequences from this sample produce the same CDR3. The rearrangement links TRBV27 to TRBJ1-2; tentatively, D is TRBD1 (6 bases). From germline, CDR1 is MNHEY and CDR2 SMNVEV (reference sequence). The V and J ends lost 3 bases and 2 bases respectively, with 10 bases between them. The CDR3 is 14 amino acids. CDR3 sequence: CASSLLGTNYGYTF. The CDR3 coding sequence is TGTGCCAGCAGTTTGTTAGGGACAAACTATGGCTACACCTTC.

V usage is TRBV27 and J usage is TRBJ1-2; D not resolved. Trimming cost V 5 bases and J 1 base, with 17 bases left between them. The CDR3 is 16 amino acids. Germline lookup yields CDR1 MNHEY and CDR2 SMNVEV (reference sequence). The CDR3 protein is CASSPSSGYINYGYTF. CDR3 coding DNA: TGTGCCAGCAGTCCCTCCTCAGGATATATTAACTATGGCTACACCTTC.

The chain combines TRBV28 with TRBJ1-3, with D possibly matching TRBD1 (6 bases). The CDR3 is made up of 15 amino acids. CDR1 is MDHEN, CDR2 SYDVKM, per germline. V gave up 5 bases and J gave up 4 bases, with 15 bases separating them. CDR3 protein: CASSIQGPKGNTIYF. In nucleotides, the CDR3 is TGTGCCAGCAGTATACAGGGCCCTAAGGGAAACACCATATATTTT.

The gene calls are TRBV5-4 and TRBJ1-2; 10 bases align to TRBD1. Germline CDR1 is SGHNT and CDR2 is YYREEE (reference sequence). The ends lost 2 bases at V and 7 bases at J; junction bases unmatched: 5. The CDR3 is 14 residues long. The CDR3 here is CASSLPGTGVGYTF. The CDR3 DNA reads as TGTGCCAGCAGCTTACCCGGGACAGGGGTTGGCTACACCTTC.

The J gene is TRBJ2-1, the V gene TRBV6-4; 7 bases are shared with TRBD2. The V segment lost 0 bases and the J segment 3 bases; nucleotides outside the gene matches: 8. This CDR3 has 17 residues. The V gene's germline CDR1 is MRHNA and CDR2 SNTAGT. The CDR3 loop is CASSDSPMGGVYNEQFF. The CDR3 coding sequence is TGTGCCAGCAGTGACTCCCCTATGGGAGGGGTCTACAATGAGCAGTTCTTC.

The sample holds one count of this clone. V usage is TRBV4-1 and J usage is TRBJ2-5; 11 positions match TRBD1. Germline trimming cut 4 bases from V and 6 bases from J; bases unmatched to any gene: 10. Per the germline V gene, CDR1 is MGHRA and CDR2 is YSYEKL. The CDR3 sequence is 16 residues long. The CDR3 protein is CASSLYPGQGVKTQYF. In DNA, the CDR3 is TGCGCCAGCAGCCTCTACCCGGGACAGGGGGTAAAGACCCAGTACTTC.

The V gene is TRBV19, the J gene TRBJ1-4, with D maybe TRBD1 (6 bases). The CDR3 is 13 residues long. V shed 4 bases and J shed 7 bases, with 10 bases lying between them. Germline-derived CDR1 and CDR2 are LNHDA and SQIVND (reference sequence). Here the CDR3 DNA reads TGTGCCAGTAGTAGGGACAATGGTGAAAAACTGTTTTTT. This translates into CASSRDNGEKLFF.

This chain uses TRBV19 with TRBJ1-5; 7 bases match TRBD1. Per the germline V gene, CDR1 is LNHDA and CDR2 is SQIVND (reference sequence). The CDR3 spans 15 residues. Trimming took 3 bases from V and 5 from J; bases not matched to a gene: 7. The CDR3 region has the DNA TGTGCCAGTAGTATTATCGACAGGGAAGATCAGCCCCAGCATTTT. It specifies CASSIIDREDQPQHF.

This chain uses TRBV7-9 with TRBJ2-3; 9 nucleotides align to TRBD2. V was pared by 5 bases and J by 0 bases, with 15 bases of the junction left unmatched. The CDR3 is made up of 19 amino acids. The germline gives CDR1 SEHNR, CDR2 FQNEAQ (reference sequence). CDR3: CASSPRLAGDLRSTDTQYF. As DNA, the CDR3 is TGTGCCAGCAGCCCACGGTTAGCGGGAGACCTCCGCAGCACAGATACGCAGTATTTT.

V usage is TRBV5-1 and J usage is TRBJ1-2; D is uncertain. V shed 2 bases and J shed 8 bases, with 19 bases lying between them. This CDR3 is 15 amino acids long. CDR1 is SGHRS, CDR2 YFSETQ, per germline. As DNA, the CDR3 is TGCGCCAGCAGCTTTTCACCGGGCGCAGCGGAAGGCTACACCTTC. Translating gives CASSFSPGAAEGYTF.